This T cell receptor beta chain emerged from a study of T cell responses to AZD1222 COVID-19 vaccine. TCRdb keeps only in-frame clones here, not all; method: immunoSEQ multiplex PCR. Of about 150,000 clones listed, more than 70% were seen once; the top ten hold 5.1%. Some second doses came at about 4 weeks and others at about 12 weeks; these were pooled. Findings and caveats of the study: Close to half of all spike-specific TCRs reportedly target regions of the variants that are unmutated. The study found vaccine-associated CD4 TCRs spanning spike, dominant at 160-218 and 743-854. Researchers took repertoire samples only after the peak T cell response had come.

Germline V gives CDR1 LNHDA, CDR2 SQIVND (reference sequence). The CDR3 spans 14 residues. The V end lost 6 bases, the J end lost 5 bases, and 16 bases lay between the germline ends. As regards this clone: Its target is not known.

The sequenced sample was peripheral blood, obtained 28 days after the second AZD1222 dose. The sequence was collected from an adult who received the AZD1222 COVID-19 vaccine. The V and J genes are TRBV19 and TRBJ1-1, with TRBD1 as a possible D gene (5 bases). The CDR3 region has the DNA TGTGCCAGTAGGATGGCGGGGCTGGGAACTGAAGCTTTCTTT. Protein sequence: CASRMAGLGTEAFF.